This T cell receptor beta chain comes out of a study of cytomegalovirus exposure and HLA in healthy donors. Study-level background: Later, an analysis reported that the 130 or so validation repertoires had used the same platform as the approximately 600 first-cohort repertoires.

This clone was recorded once. The target antigen is unknown. This table comes from immunoSEQ multiplex PCR, and its TCRdb copy is limited to in-frame clones, with some not included. The data show around 300,000 clones, around 89% seen once. The germline CDR1 and CDR2 sequences are MDHEN and SYDVKM. The V gene end was trimmed by 6 bases and the J gene end by 2 bases; junction bases not matched to a gene: 2. The CDR3 runs to 14 residues. Whole-study findings and limits: Across donors, most TCRs were seen rarely, yet some public ones were widespread. According to a subsequent analysis, TCR clusters from the first cohort were inclined to appear together in the 110 or so validation repertoires.

The donors were in the 120-subject validation cohort; that cohort was separate from the approximately 730-subject first cohort. The chain recombines TRBV28 with TRBJ2-4; 9 bases map to TRBD1. The sample taken for sequencing was PBMCs. The TCR comes from a woman aged 18-29 years in good health and CMV-seronegative. The DNA for the CDR3 is TGTGCCAGCAGGGGACAGGGATCCAAAAACATTCAGTACTTC. It is translated as CASRGQGSKNIQYF.